The TCR beta chain described here comes from a study of molecular identifiers for immune sequencing clone quantification (dated by TCRdb to the late 2010s). At the level of the whole study: In a replicate experiment, RNA from 20,000 or 100,000 naive CD8 T cells was split into five aliquots, four of which were sequenced. The study was a methods study using CD8 T cells to benchmark molecular-identifier clustering-based TCR repertoire sequencing (MIDCIRS) and TCR RNA copy counting. The paper as a whole reports these results and caveats: Spiked-in Jurkat TCR RNA equal to a single cell's worth was reported to be detectable even within 1,100,000 naive CD8 T cells. Highly expanded clone sizes could be underestimated because identical TCR molecules may share a barcode. Modeling gave about 3 recovered TCR RNA copies per cell versus about ten by digital PCR, implying approximately 32% capture efficiency. The naive libraries included spiked-in Jurkat TCR RNA (roughly eleven copies' worth), and this Jurkat TCR RNA is not part of the donor repertoire. In CMV-specific effector cells, over 97% of molecules were held by clones above 20 RNA copies, whereas under 1% of molecules were held by such clones in naive cells. When barcode sub-clustering was omitted, TCR diversity was inflated by chimeric consensus sequences, with chimeras reaching as high as 47%.

CDR1 and CDR2 were assigned from the germline V gene as MGHRA and YSYEKL. Reading from cysteine to phenylalanine, the CDR3 counts 15 amino acids. Solely the CDR3 DNA is kept, with 45 bases framed from the first base. Germline trimming: 1 base from V, 8 bases from J; junction bases outside gene matches: 9. The library was made by PCR. The instrument was a NextSeq 500. Bulk TCR libraries were prepared as previously described, using TCR primers listed in Table S5. Total RNA was purified with the Qiagen AllPrep DNA/RNA kit. Before analysis, reads from multiple sequencing runs of one library were combined. Concerning the study's data processing: Reads were retained only if their TCR constant sequence matched exactly, and those retained reads were trimmed to 150 nt and grouped according to their 12-nt molecular barcodes. Within each barcode group, reads were sub-clustered at a 15% Levenshtein threshold, and quality-weighted consensus sequences were built per RNA molecule. Non-functional sequences were discarded, and so were lower-count sequences lying one edit away from another sequence. On the basis of fitting two negative binomial distributions, barcode sub-clusters with fewer than 20% of the maximum read count were discarded. Using fastp trimming at Q25 and MiXCR clonotype assembly, TCRdb reanalyzed the public sequencing data and kept in-frame beta chains. Each CDR3 protein gets just one entry, which takes the most common genes and DNA from the rows behind it. For this entry, the V and J calls and clone size follow TCRdb and not the study's own pipeline. The sample table holds over 550,000 distinct CDR3 sequences, of which 25% were seen once. The top ten clones comprise 0.7% to 0.95% of the sample.

This clonotype has a count of ten or more. It has no known antigen specificity. Base qualities are not at hand, and no much larger clone is one base apart. Libraries of naive CD8 T cells were generated from about 19,000 to 1,100,000 sorted cells, with 10%, 30% or 50% of the purified RNA used. On a BD FACSAria II, naive CD8 T cells were FACS-sorted as CD8+CD4-CCR7+CD45RA+ and collected into RLT Plus buffer. To test detection sensitivity, Jurkat RNA equal to ten TCR copies was added to samples of about 19,000-1,100,000 naive CD8 T cells. Enrichment of CD8 T cells was done with RosetteSep CD8+ T Cell Enrichment Cocktail plus Ficoll-Paque, and ACK red cell lysis came afterward.

This receptor chain uses TRBV4-1 and TRBJ2-5; TRBD2 lines up with 8 middle nucleotides. The TCR originated in a human donor in good health. Some libraries in this study had Jurkat cell RNA spiked in. The sample comprised naive CD8+ T cells from blood, with Jurkat cell RNA spiked in. This specimen's cell subset or site label, per the study, means: FACS-sorted CD8+CD4-CCR7+CD45RA+ naive T cells. Here the CDR3 is given as CASSQAASGQGTQYF. At the DNA level, the sequence is TGCGCCAGCAGCCAAGCGGCTAGCGGGCAAGGAACCCAGTACTTC.